This T cell receptor beta chain originates from a study of cytomegalovirus exposure and HLA in healthy donors (dated by TCRdb to about 2017). General notes on the study: A later analysis indicated that the roughly 130 validation repertoires were generated on the platform also employed for the roughly 650 repertoires of the first cohort. The study aimed to test whether signatures of past pathogen exposure could be identified by cataloging public T cell receptors. A separate validation cohort of about 110 different subjects was used in addition to the roughly 720-subject first cohort. High-throughput TCR immunosequencing, statistical association of individual TCRs with disease status, and machine learning were combined to predict cytomegalovirus infection status.

Donors formed part of the validation cohort, which comprised over a hundred subjects and was distinct from the first cohort of 670 or so subjects. V is cut by 2 bases and J by 6 bases, and the space between the germline ends is 20 bases. From cysteine to phenylalanine, the CDR3 is 17 amino acids long. Only the CDR3 portion is preserved as DNA: 51 bases, with reading frame beginning at the first base. Sequences LNHDA (CDR1) and SQIVND (CDR2) are obtained from the germline V gene (reference sequence). Broad study findings and their caveats: It was suggested by the authors that the approach could potentially be generalized to other disease states and immunological phenotypes. While some public TCRs were present in many individuals, most TCR sequences turned up only very rarely across donors. The validation cohort had no HLA typing available for a later analysis, so co-occurrence within that cohort was assessed over all 130 or so repertoires. The study listed 150 to 200 TCR beta chains as associated with cytomegalovirus. A few of the identified cytomegalovirus-associated TCR beta chains were confirmed in vitro to be specific for cytomegalovirus antigens. The classifier was reported to diagnose cytomegalovirus status with high specificity and sensitivity in both the original and validation cohorts. In a later analysis, TCRs clustered in the first cohort were found to also tend to co-occur in the 120 or so validation repertoires, with 90% to 95% of cluster scores above 0.

Comment on this clone: The target of this receptor is not known. No much larger clone is present one base from it, and per-base qualities are unavailable.

Libraries came from the immunoSEQ multiplex PCR assay. As for the original processing: A statistical classification framework was built for diagnosing cytomegalovirus status from the catalog of TCR beta chain sequences. Here the immuneACCESS table is served through TCRdb, limited to in-frame sequences with V and J called. Missing clones are a known gap in these copies; in checked studies unresolved V genes cover under half, and the rest lacks a known reason. Clone size and the V and J calls come from that table; the DNA yielded D and trimming. Within this sample are 55,000 to 80,000 clones, with about 95% of them counted one time only. 3% to 4% of the sample is taken by the ten largest.

The sequenced sample consisted of PBMCs. This sequence uses TRBV19 and TRBJ1-5, with a tentative D gene TRBD1 over 5 matching bases. The source of this sequence is a man between 18 and 35 years old in good health and CMV-seronegative. Here the CDR3 is given as CASSIWGGRISGQPQHF. The nucleotide sequence reads TGTGCCAGTAGTATATGGGGGGGTAGGATTTCAGGTCAGCCCCAGCATTTT.